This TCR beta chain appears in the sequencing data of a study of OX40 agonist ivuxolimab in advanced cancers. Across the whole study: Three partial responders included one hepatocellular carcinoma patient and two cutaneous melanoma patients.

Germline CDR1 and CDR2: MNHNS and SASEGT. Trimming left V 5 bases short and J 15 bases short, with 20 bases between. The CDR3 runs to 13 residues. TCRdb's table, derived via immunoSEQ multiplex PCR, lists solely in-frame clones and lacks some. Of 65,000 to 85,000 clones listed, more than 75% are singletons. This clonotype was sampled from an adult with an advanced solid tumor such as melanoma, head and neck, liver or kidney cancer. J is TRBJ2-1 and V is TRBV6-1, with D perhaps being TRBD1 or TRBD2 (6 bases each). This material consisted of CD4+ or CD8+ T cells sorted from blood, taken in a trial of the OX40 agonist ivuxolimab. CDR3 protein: CASSTEGWGLRFF. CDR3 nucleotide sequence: TGTGCCAGCAGTACGGAGGGGTGGGGGCTACGGTTCTTC.